These 13 T cell receptor beta chains were sequenced from one sample in a study of CD8+CD57+ T cells in acquired aplastic anemia. Genomic DNA was employed as the template in profiling TCR beta VDJ and CDR3. TCRdb reprocessed the reads via MiXCR and lists one record per CDR3 protein. There are approximately 200,000 distinct CDR3 sequences in the sample; roughly half occur only once, and approximately 15% lies in the top ten. Sequenced material: sorted CD4+, CD8+, or CD8+CD57+ T cells (not recorded which) from PBMCs. The receptors stem from a human donor in good health, serving as a control.

This chain links TRBV2 with TRBJ2-1; TRBD2 agrees at 11 bases. The CDR3 is 19 residues long. V lost 5 bases, J lost 4 bases, and 16 bases stayed unmatched. The germline CDR1 and CDR2 sequences are SNHLY and FYNNEI. CDR3 sequence (DNA): TGTGCCAGCAGTCGTAGACTAGCGGGGTACGTTTTTATTTACAATGAGCAGTTCTTC. Translated, it gives CASSRRLAGYVFIYNEQFF.

This clonotype was seen only a few times. The V gene is TRBV4-2, the J gene TRBJ2-1; 9 nucleotides align to TRBD2. Germline values: CDR1 LGHNA, CDR2 YNFKEQ. CDR3 size: 17 residues. Losses at the gene ends were 8 bases for V and 3 bases for J; bases not matched to a gene: 14. CDR3 in amino acids: CASSPPNSGGRYNEQFF. CDR3 nucleotide sequence: TGTGCCAGCTCACCACCCAATAGCGGGGGCCGCTACAATGAGCAGTTCTTC.

The chain couples TRBV2 to TRBJ2-6; D is unclear. With 1 base removed from V and 6 bases from J, the gap between germline ends came to 10 bases. CDR3 length: 15 residues. Germline V gene lookup returns CDR1 SNHLY and CDR2 FYNNEI. The CDR3 DNA reads as TGTGCCAGCAGTGAAGGCAGGCAGGAGGCCAACGTCCTGACTTTC. Protein sequence: CASSEGRQEANVLTF.

The chain links TRBV2 to TRBJ2-7, with D possibly being TRBD1 or TRBD2 (5 bases each). V gave up 8 bases and J gave up 5 bases, with 13 bases separating them. The CDR3 covers 12 residues. The V gene's germline CDR1 is SNHLY and CDR2 FYNNEI. CDR3 in amino acids: CASEGTADEQYF. The CDR3 DNA reads TGTGCCAGCGAGGGGACCGCCGACGAGCAGTACTTC.

This chain links TRBV20-1 with TRBJ2-7; 8 bases align to TRBD1. CDR3 length equals 17 residues. V lost 3 bases, J lost 0 bases, and 13 bases stayed unmatched. CDR1 DFQATT and CDR2 SNEGSKA come from the germline V gene (reference sequence). In DNA, the CDR3 is TGCAGTGCTAGTCAAGACAGGGGTCTCCTTTTCTCCTACGAGCAGTACTTC. Residues: CSASQDRGLLFSYEQYF.

This clonotype appeared many times. The chain is built from TRBV6-2 or TRBV6-3 and TRBJ2-1; 12 nucleotides line up with TRBD2. This CDR3 has 14 residues. Germline V gene sequence: CDR1 MNHEY, CDR2 SVGEGT. J gave up 6 bases and V 5 bases, and 2 bases lay outside the gene matches. The CDR3 sequence is CASSTTSGGNEQFF. Written as DNA, the CDR3 is TGTGCCAGCAGTACGACTAGCGGGGGCAATGAGCAGTTCTTC.

This clonotype has a count of ten or more. The chain employs TRBV12-3 or TRBV12-4 and TRBJ2-5; possibly TRBD1 or TRBD2 for D (6 bases each). This CDR3 comprises 15 residues. Trimming pared 6 bases from V and 3 bases from J, leaving 17 bases between. The CDR3, as DNA: TGTGCCAGCAGCCACCCCGGAGGGGGAAAAGAGACCCAGTACTTC. This encodes CASSHPGGGKETQYF.

This chain links TRBV7-8 with TRBJ2-2, with 8 bases that match TRBD2. V was pared by 4 bases and J by 5 bases, with 6 bases of the junction left unmatched. CDR1 and CDR2 from the germline V gene are SGHVS and FQNEAQ. The length of the CDR3 is 15 residues. DNA for the CDR3: TGTGCCAGCAGCTCAAGCGGGAGAGGGACCGGGGAGCTGTTTTTT. Protein: CASSSSGRGTGELFF.

This clonotype was found a few times. This chain joins TRBV2 and TRBJ2-7, with 10 bases lining up with TRBD1. Looked up from germline, CDR1 is SNHLY and CDR2 is FYNNEI. This CDR3 has 14 residues. With V trimmed by 6 bases and J by 1 base, 3 bases remained unmatched. The chain's CDR3 is CASSRDRGSYEQYF. CDR3 nucleotide sequence: TGTGCCAGCAGCCGGGACAGGGGATCCTACGAGCAGTACTTC.

The V gene is TRBV7-3, the J gene TRBJ2-7; TRBD1 agrees at 7 bases. The CDR3 is 16 amino acids. The junction had 11 bases not matched to a gene; V was cut back by 1 base and J by 5 bases. Per the germline V gene, CDR1 is SGHTA and CDR2 is FQGTGA. CDR3 nucleotides: TGTGCCAGCAGCTTAAGTGGGAGACAGGGTAGCAACGAGCAGTACTTC. It codes for CASSLSGRQGSNEQYF.

This clonotype was found many times. The chain is built from TRBV5-1 and TRBJ2-2; no definite D call. This CDR3 contains 14 residues. CDR1 SGHRS and CDR2 YFSETQ come from the germline V gene. Trimming cost V 1 base and J 0 bases, with 4 bases left between them. This CDR3 is CASSLSANTGELFF. CDR3 nucleotides: TGCGCCAGCAGCTTGTCGGCGAACACCGGGGAGCTGTTTTTT.

This clonotype occurred many times. The chain carries TRBV7-9 and TRBJ1-1; D is unresolved. Deletions cut 6 bases from V and 10 bases from J, with 15 bases between. Germline CDR1 SEHNR, CDR2 FQNEAQ (reference sequence). The CDR3 runs 12 residues. In nucleotides, the CDR3 is TGTGCCAGCAGTCAACCCGGGAGAGCAGCTTTCTTT. This codes for CASSQPGRAAFF. The entire variable domain, with the rest obtained from reference TRBV7-9 and TRBJ1-1, is as follows: DTGVSQNPRHKITKRGQNVTFRCDPISEHNRLYWYRQTLGQGPEFLTYFQNEAQLEKSRLLSDRFSAERPKGSFSTLEIQRTEQGDSAMYLCASSQPGRAAFFGQGTRLTVV.

This clonotype was counted between two and nine times. V is TRBV4-3 and J is TRBJ1-4; weak D call: TRBD1 (6 bases). The germline CDR1 and CDR2 sequences are LGHNA and YSLEER. Trimming removed 2 bases at V and 10 bases at J, with 11 bases between. This CDR3 region has 13 residues. The CDR3 bases are TGCGCCAGCAGCCAACTCCTGGGGGCAAAACTGTTTTTT. This translates into CASSQLLGAKLFF.